This record looks at one TCR beta chain sequence and its context. Repertoires were generated with immunoSEQ multiplex PCR, while TCRdb's copy carries only in-frame clones and drops some. This table holds around 80,000 clones, around nine tenths found once. The germline V and J ends were trimmed by 6 bases and 9 bases, with 12 bases remaining between them. Germline CDR1 reads DFQATT; CDR2 reads SNEGSKA (reference sequence). There are 11 residues in the CDR3. The data are from a study of OX40 agonist ivuxolimab in advanced cancers. The input for sequencing was CD4+ or CD8+ T cells sorted from blood, taken in a trial of the OX40 agonist ivuxolimab. The chain joins TRBV20-1 to TRBJ2-1; maybe TRBD2 (6 bases). This TCR came from an adult with an advanced solid tumor such as melanoma, head and neck, liver or kidney cancer. CDR3 DNA sequence: TGCAGTGCCCGACTAGGGACTGAGCAGTTCTTC. This gives the protein CSARLGTEQFF.